These 14 T cell receptor beta chains share one sample of origin, sequenced in a study of cytomegalovirus exposure and HLA in healthy donors. Sequencing used immunoSEQ multiplex PCR; TCRdb keeps in-frame clones, though not all of them. The sample lists roughly 130,000 clones, roughly 89% seen once, with 3% to 3.5% in the top ten. Sequencing used PBMCs. These receptors all come from a man aged 25 to 40 in good health and CMV-seronegative.

V usage is TRBV7-8 and J usage is TRBJ1-5; 9 positions agree with TRBD1. CDR1 and CDR2 (germline): SGHVS, FQNEAQ. The trim removed 5 bases at V and 7 bases at J, leaving 9 bases unmatched. CDR3 length: 15 amino acids. CDR3 residues: CASSPRQGTGQPQHF. The CDR3 bases are TGTGCCAGCAGCCCGCGACAGGGGACAGGGCAGCCCCAGCATTTT.

This chain uses TRBV18 with TRBJ2-7, with a tentative D call TRBD2 (5 bases). Germline CDR1 and CDR2: KGHSH and LQKENI. This CDR3 region has 15 residues. With 2 bases removed from V and 1 base from J, the gap between germline ends came to 12 bases. The CDR3 is CASSPIWRASYEQYF. The CDR3 region has the DNA TGTGCCAGCTCACCAATTTGGCGGGCATCCTACGAGCAGTACTTC.

In nucleotides, the CDR3 is TGTGCCAGCAGCCAAGACGGGCTAGCGGGGGAAGAGACCCAGTACTTC. This translates into CASSQDGLAGEETQYF. The chain links TRBV4-2 to TRBJ2-5; 10 nucleotides agree with TRBD2. V was clipped by 0 bases and J by 3 bases; unmatched bases: 4. Germline V gives CDR1 LGHNA, CDR2 YNFKEQ. This CDR3 contains 16 residues.

The rearrangement uses TRBV7-3 and TRBJ1-1, with D possibly TRBD1 on 6 matching bases. V lost 5 bases to trimming and J lost 2 bases, with 9 bases between them. In germline, CDR1 is SGHTA, CDR2 FQGTGA. The CDR3 has 13 residues. The CDR3 spells CASSTQGNTEAFF. The CDR3 bases are TGTGCCAGCAGCACACAGGGTAACACTGAAGCTTTCTTT.

This chain uses TRBV4-3 with TRBJ2-1, with 10 bases matching TRBD2. The length of the CDR3 is 17 residues. Germline lookup yields CDR1 LGHNA and CDR2 YSLEER. V was pared by 3 bases and J by 7 bases, with 12 bases of the junction left unmatched. The CDR3 DNA is TGCGCCAGCAGCCAGGCCCTTGGACTAGCGGAGACGAATGAGCAGTTCTTC. The encoded protein is CASSQALGLAETNEQFF.

CDR3 amino acids: CASSQLGRSSYEQYF. CDR3 nucleotide sequence: TGTGCCAGCAGCCAACTCGGCCGGAGCTCCTACGAGCAGTACTTC. The chain couples TRBV5-6 to TRBJ2-7; D is uncertain. The germline V and J ends were trimmed by 4 bases and 0 bases, with 14 bases remaining between them. The CDR3 is 15 amino acids. CDR1 is SGHDT, CDR2 YYEEEE, per germline.

This sequence joins TRBV9 and TRBJ1-1, with D possibly TRBD1 on 6 matching bases. Germline V gives CDR1 SGDLS, CDR2 YYNGEE. This CDR3 has 14 residues. Trimming removed 4 bases at V and 5 bases at J, with 15 bases between. The CDR3 DNA reads TGTGCCAGCAGCTTTGGGCGGACAGTAACTGAAGCTTTCTTT. Protein sequence: CASSFGRTVTEAFF.

The V gene is TRBV5-1, the J gene TRBJ1-1, with D uncertain. Germline V gene lookup returns CDR1 SGHRS and CDR2 YFSETQ. V was pared by 4 bases and J by 0 bases, with 13 bases between. There are 15 residues in the CDR3. The CDR3 sequence: CASSPAAGLNTEAFF. The CDR3 DNA sequence: TGCGCCAGCAGCCCCGCGGCGGGTTTGAACACTGAAGCTTTCTTT.

V and J are TRBV4-3 and TRBJ1-1; D is ambiguous. Germline assignment: CDR1 LGHNA and CDR2 YSLEER. The CDR3 covers 16 residues. V lost 0 bases, J lost 4 bases, and 15 bases lay in between. CDR3 nucleotides: TGCGCCAGCAGCCAAGATTTAGTCAGGCTGGGCACTGAAGCTTTCTTT. Translating it yields CASSQDLVRLGTEAFF.

A few counts support this clone. The chain has TRBV25-1 and TRBJ2-5; TRBD1 might be the D (6 bases). The CDR3 is 15 residues long. CDR1 and CDR2 from the germline V gene are MGHDK and SYGVNS. Trimming left V 10 bases short and J 5 bases short, with 23 bases between. This CDR3 reads CATSKGQGMPETQYF. CDR3 in DNA: TGTGCCACCAGCAAGGGGCAGGGGATGCCCGAGACCCAGTACTTC.

This chain connects TRBV19 to TRBJ1-6; D ambiguous. The CDR3 length is 14 residues. From germline, CDR1 is LNHDA and CDR2 SQIVND (reference sequence). Trimming stripped 5 bases from V and 9 bases from J, with 14 bases between. The CDR3 protein is CASSVIAPSSPLHF. The CDR3 DNA is TGTGCCAGTAGTGTCATAGCCCCCTCTTCACCCCTCCACTTT. The variable domain in full, completed from reference TRBV19 and TRBJ1-6, reads DGGITQSPKYLFRKEGQNVTLSCEQNLNHDAMYWYRQDPGQGLRLIYYSQIVNDFQKGDIAEGYSVSREKKESFPLTVTSAQKNPTAFYLCASSVIAPSSPLHFGNGTRLTVT.

This clone was seen only once. The V call is TRBV19, the J call TRBJ1-3, with D maybe TRBD1 (5 bases). V lost 7 bases, J lost 7 bases, and 20 bases lay in between. CDR1 LNHDA and CDR2 SQIVND come from the germline V gene (reference sequence). The CDR3 totals 15 residues. This CDR3 is CASTVVLDSRNTIYF. The CDR3 bases are TGTGCCAGTACGGTCGTACTCGACAGCCGGAACACCATATATTTT.

The sample holds one count of this clone. The chain couples TRBV10-1 to TRBJ2-1; perhaps TRBD1 as D (6 bases). Trimming cost V 0 bases and J 5 bases, with 11 bases left between them. The V gene's germline CDR1 is WNHNN and CDR2 SYGVQD (reference sequence). The CDR3 has 15 residues. The CDR3: CASSESARGNNEQFF. For the CDR3, the DNA is TGCGCCAGCAGTGAGTCTGCCAGGGGAAACAATGAGCAGTTCTTC.

The V call is TRBV18, the J call TRBJ1-2; D is unclear. The CDR3 has 15 residues. Looked up from germline, CDR1 is KGHSH and CDR2 is LQKENI. V was pared by 0 bases and J by 7 bases, with 15 bases between. CDR3 amino acids: CASSPPGKGGRGYTF. The CDR3, as DNA: TGTGCCAGCTCACCACCGGGAAAAGGAGGCCGTGGCTACACCTTC.